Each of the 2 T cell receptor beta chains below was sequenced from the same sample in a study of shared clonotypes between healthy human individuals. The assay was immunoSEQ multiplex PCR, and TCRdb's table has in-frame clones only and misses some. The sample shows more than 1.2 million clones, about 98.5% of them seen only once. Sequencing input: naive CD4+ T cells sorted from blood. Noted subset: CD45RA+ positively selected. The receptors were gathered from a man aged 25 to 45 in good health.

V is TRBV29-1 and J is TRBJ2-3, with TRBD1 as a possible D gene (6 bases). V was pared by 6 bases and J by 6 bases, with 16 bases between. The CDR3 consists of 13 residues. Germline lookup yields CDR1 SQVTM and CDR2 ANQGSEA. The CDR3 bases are TGCAGCGTATCACCACAGGGCCCGGATACGCAGTATTTT. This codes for CSVSPQGPDTQYF.

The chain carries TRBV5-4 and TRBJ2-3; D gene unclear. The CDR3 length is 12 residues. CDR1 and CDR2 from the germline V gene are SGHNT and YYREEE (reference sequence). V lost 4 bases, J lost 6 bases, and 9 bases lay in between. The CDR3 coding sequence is TGTGCCAGCAGCCGCTATGTTGATACGCAGTATTTT. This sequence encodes CASSRYVDTQYF.